This entry describes one T cell receptor (beta chain). Trimming took 4 bases from V and 4 from J, leaving 10 bases between them. CDR3 length: 13 amino acids. Germline CDR1 and CDR2: MNHEY and SMNVEV (reference sequence). Library construction for TCR beta used iRepertoire HTBI primers and Arm-PCR of CDR3 regions. TCRdb redid the calling of the multiplex PCR reads with MiXCR, one entry per CDR3 protein. The sample contains over 400,000 distinct CDR3 sequences, approximately 14% of which appear only once. This sample was taken from a study of regulatory T cells in long-lasting Graves disease. At the level of the study: Duration of antithyroid drug therapy among newly diagnosed Graves' patients was under 3 months.

Time point described: newly diagnosed GD, antithyroid drugs for less than 3 months. The TCR library was prepared using RNA isolated from PBMCs. In addition, the sample was reused for a study of T cells in Graves' hyperthyroidism and ophthalmopathy.

This chain joins TRBV27 and TRBJ1-1; tentative D call: TRBD1 (5 bases). The specimen was peripheral blood mononuclear cells (PBMCs), collected at new diagnosis, from a patient treated with antithyroid drugs. The clonotype originates from a woman between 50 and 59 years old with Graves disease. CDR3 sequence: CASSSKGSTEAFF. The CDR3 DNA reads TGTGCCAGCAGTTCTAAGGGGAGCACTGAAGCTTTCTTT.